Listed below are T cell receptor beta chains from one sample, sequenced in a study of shared clonotypes between healthy human individuals. Profiling relied on immunoSEQ multiplex PCR, and the TCRdb table lists in-frame clones only, not all of them. The sample has under 1 million clones; approximately 92% are singletons. The source material was naive CD8+ T cells sorted from blood. The receptor set was obtained from a man younger than 45 in good health. CDR3s include the opening cysteine and the closing phenylalanine or tryptophan. The order of the fields is J gene, CDR3 length, V gene, D gene, clone size, CDR3 protein, CDR3 DNA. The D gene is left open where the match is weak. A clone size is listed for some rows: how often the clone was seen (once, few, many), or a class if it is expanded.

TRBJ1-2,15,TRBV9,.,.,CASSTGRAQPYGYTF,TGTGCCAGCAGCACCGGGAGAGCCCAACCCTATGGCTACACCTTC
TRBJ2-1,12,TRBV5-4,.,.,CASSQLTNEQFF,TGTGCCAGCAGCCAGTTGACCAATGAGCAGTTCTTC
TRBJ1-1,15,TRBV6-5,.,once,CASRYAGTLNTEAFF,TGTGCCAGCAGATACGCCGGGACCCTTAACACTGAAGCTTTCTTT
TRBJ2-2,17,TRBV11-2,.,.,CASSSHLAVTNTGELFF,TGTGCCAGCAGCTCCCACTTAGCGGTAACGAACACCGGGGAGCTGTTTTTT
TRBJ2-3,17,TRBV4-3,TRBD2,few,CASSQEVGGSNTDTQYF,TGCGCCAGCAGCCAAGAAGTCGGCGGGAGTAACACAGATACGCAGTATTTT
TRBJ2-1,13,TRBV7-9,.,.,CASSRTEYNEQFF,TGTGCCAGCAGCCGGACAGAATACAATGAGCAGTTCTTC
TRBJ2-5,14,TRBV7-9,.,once,CASSLYGAEETQYF,TGTGCCAGCAGCTTATATGGAGCCGAAGAGACCCAGTACTTC
TRBJ1-3,16,TRBV27,.,.,CASSPARGIGGNTIYF,TGTGCCAGCAGTCCGGCCAGGGGAATCGGTGGAAACACCATATATTTT
TRBJ2-1,12,TRBV6-1,.,.,CASSTLSNEQFF,TGTGCCAGCAGTACCCTGAGCAATGAGCAGTTCTTC
TRBJ2-4,21,TRBV19,.,.,CASSIKGTLGELPLAKNIQYF,TGTGCCAGTAGTATAAAGGGTACTTTAGGGGAGTTGCCTTTAGCCAAAAACATTCAGTACTTC
TRBJ1-5,15,TRBV5-5,.,.,CASSPGISPNQPQHF,TGTGCCAGCAGCCCAGGCATCAGTCCCAATCAGCCCCAGCATTTT
TRBJ2-2,13,TRBV7-2,.,.,CASRAPHTGELFF,TGTGCCAGCAGAGCACCGCACACCGGGGAGCTGTTTTTT
TRBJ2-4,16,TRBV5-6,.,.,CASSLSAGEAKNIQYF,TGTGCCAGCAGCTTGTCGGCAGGGGAGGCCAAAAACATTCAGTACTTC
TRBJ2-7,15,TRBV19,TRBD2,.,CASSIETSGLGEQYF,TGTGCCAGTAGTATAGAAACTAGCGGCCTCGGCGAGCAGTACTTC
TRBJ2-7,14,TRBV10-3,.,.,CAISGDGLTYEQYF,TGTGCCATCAGCGGGGACGGATTAACCTACGAGCAGTACTTC
TRBJ1-4,15,TRBV7-9,TRBD1,.,CASSWGTTGQEKLFF,TGTGCCAGCAGCTGGGGGACGACAGGGCAGGAAAAACTGTTTTTT
TRBJ2-7,16,TRBV7-2,TRBD2,.,CASSYPLAGESDEQYF,TGTGCCAGCAGCTACCCCTTAGCGGGAGAAAGTGACGAGCAGTACTTC
TRBJ1-1,14,TRBV4-1,.,once,CASSQAPMAVEAFF,TGCGCCAGCAGCCAAGCGCCGATGGCAGTTGAAGCTTTCTTT
TRBJ2-7,16,TRBV27,TRBD2,.,CASSFRTSGRLYEQYF,TGTGCCAGCAGTTTTCGGACTAGCGGGAGACTCTACGAGCAGTACTTC
TRBJ2-5,15,TRBV7-6,.,.,CASSLAALTQETQYF,TGTGCCAGCAGCTTAGCGGCCCTAACCCAAGAGACCCAGTACTTC
TRBJ1-1,14,TRBV7-8,.,.,CASSPRKWDTEAFF,TGTGCCAGCAGCCCGCGAAAGTGGGACACTGAAGCTTTCTTT
TRBJ1-2,15,TRBV5-8,TRBD1,.,CASSFGGQGRNGYTF,TGTGCCAGCAGCTTCGGAGGACAGGGGAGGAATGGCTACACCTTC
TRBJ1-4,16,TRBV4-1,TRBD1,.,CASSQEAGQGAHKLFF,TGCGCCAGCAGCCAAGAGGCGGGACAGGGGGCGCATAAACTGTTTTTT
TRBJ1-2,15,TRBV7-6,.,.,CASSPIESSGYGYTF,TGTGCCAGCAGCCCTATAGAGTCTAGCGGTTATGGCTACACCTTC
TRBJ1-1,15,TRBV14,.,.,CASSPRTVLNTEAFF,TGTGCCAGCAGCCCCCGGACAGTACTGAACACTGAAGCTTTCTTT
TRBJ2-3,14,TRBV2,.,.,CASSAGIRTDTQYF,TGTGCCAGCAGTGCCGGGATACGCACAGATACGCAGTATTTT
TRBJ2-7,16,TRBV19,.,.,CASSITARITTYEQYF,TGTGCCAGTAGTATCACCGCACGAATCACTACCTACGAGCAGTACTTC
TRBJ2-5,17,TRBV4-3,TRBD2,.,CASSQGYAGVYQETQYF,TGCGCCAGCAGCCAAGGCTACGCGGGAGTGTACCAAGAGACCCAGTACTTC
TRBJ2-7,14,TRBV27,TRBD1,.,CASSPDTGGYEQYF,TGTGCCAGCAGCCCTGACACAGGGGGCTACGAGCAGTACTTC
TRBJ2-3,14,TRBV15,TRBD2,.,CATRVGGGTDTQYF,TGTGCCACCAGGGTGGGGGGGGGCACAGATACGCAGTATTTT
TRBJ1-1,15,TRBV19,TRBD1,.,CASSIALDRAHEAFF,TGTGCCAGTAGTATAGCCCTAGACAGGGCCCATGAAGCTTTCTTT
TRBJ1-4,16,TRBV28,.,.,CASSLTATVFHEKLFF,TGTGCCAGCAGTTTAACCGCTACGGTGTTCCATGAAAAACTGTTTTTT
TRBJ2-3,15,TRBV30,.,once,CAWSLGKEGTDTQYF,TGTGCCTGGAGTCTGGGGAAAGAGGGCACAGATACGCAGTATTTT
TRBJ2-1,15,TRBV10-2,TRBD2,few,CASTPGLEWSNEQFF,TGCGCCAGCACTCCGGGACTAGAGTGGAGCAATGAGCAGTTCTTC
TRBJ1-2,16,TRBV11-2,.,.,CASSLDGFFPGDGYTF,TGTGCCAGCAGCTTAGATGGGTTCTTCCCAGGCGATGGCTACACCTTC
TRBJ2-7,16,TRBV5-1,.,.,CASSVGPRDGSYEQYF,TGCGCCAGCAGCGTTGGGCCCCGGGACGGCTCCTACGAGCAGTACTTC
TRBJ2-2,14,TRBV6-5,.,few,CASSYGANTGELFF,TGTGCCAGCAGTTACGGAGCGAACACCGGGGAGCTGTTTTTT
TRBJ2-7,14,TRBV27,.,.,CASSLVGSDYEQYF,TGTGCCAGCAGTTTAGTGGGATCTGATTACGAGCAGTACTTC
TRBJ2-7,16,TRBV7-9,TRBD2,.,CASSPEAGVRLEEQYF,TGTGCCAGCAGCCCGGAGGCGGGGGTTCGCCTGGAAGAGCAGTACTTC
TRBJ2-7,16,TRBV25-1,TRBD2,.,CASSEFMGTSASPQYF,TGTGCCAGCAGTGAATTTATGGGGACTAGCGCTTCGCCGCAGTACTTC
TRBJ2-1,14,TRBV7-2,TRBD1,.,CASHSGQSYNEQFF,TGTGCCAGCCATTCGGGACAGAGCTACAATGAGCAGTTCTTC
TRBJ2-7,14,TRBV5-4,TRBD1,.,CASSSGQSSYEQYF,TGTGCCAGCAGCTCGGGACAGAGCTCCTACGAGCAGTACTTC
TRBJ2-7,14,TRBV5-1,.,.,CASSSLNGAYEQYF,TGCGCCAGCAGCTCCCTTAACGGGGCCTACGAGCAGTACTTC
TRBJ1-1,11,TRBV27,.,once,CASGRGTEAFF,TGTGCCAGCGGTCGGGGGACTGAAGCTTTCTTT
TRBJ1-1,15,TRBV7-9,TRBD1,.,CASSFGTGMNTEAFF,TGTGCCAGCAGCTTCGGGACAGGTATGAACACTGAAGCTTTCTTT
TRBJ2-3,16,TRBV7-6,.,.,CASSSRDTLGTDTQYF,TGTGCCAGCAGCTCCCGGGACACCCTTGGCACAGATACGCAGTATTTT
TRBJ2-3,12,TRBV29-1,.,.,CSAKPSSEYLYF,TGCAGCGCAAAACCTAGCTCCGAATACCTGTATTTT
TRBJ1-5,16,TRBV6-1,.,.,CASSEASGTFNQPQHF,TGTGCCAGCAGTGAAGCGTCAGGGACGTTCAATCAGCCCCAGCATTTT
TRBJ1-2,15,TRBV4-3,TRBD1,.,CASSHGQGSHYGYTF,TGCGCCAGCAGCCACGGACAGGGGTCGCACTATGGCTACACCTTC
TRBJ2-6,15,TRBV13,.,.,CASSLGRAGANVLTF,TGTGCCAGCAGCTTAGGACGGGCTGGGGCCAACGTCCTGACTTTC
TRBJ2-5,14,TRBV18,.,.,CASSPLISQETQYF,TGTGCCAGCTCACCACTCATCTCCCAAGAGACCCAGTACTTC
TRBJ2-1,16,TRBV7-8,.,.,CASSFPRGRSYNEQFF,TGTGCCAGCAGCTTCCCCCGGGGGAGATCCTACAATGAGCAGTTCTTC
TRBJ2-2,15,TRBV28,TRBD1,.,CASSYLTGSSGELFF,TGTGCCAGCAGTTACCTGACAGGGTCCTCCGGGGAGCTGTTTTTT
TRBJ2-2,19,TRBV7-9,TRBD2,.,CASSLVETSGTTNTGELFF,TGTGCCAGCAGCTTAGTTGAGACTAGCGGGACGACGAACACCGGGGAGCTGTTTTTT
TRBJ2-1,13,TRBV9,.,.,CASSVGSGPTQFF,TGTGCCAGCAGCGTAGGGTCGGGGCCCACCCAGTTCTTC
TRBJ2-1,18,TRBV10-3,TRBD2,.,CAISGSMGLAGGSNEQFF,TGTGCCATCAGTGGTTCGATGGGGCTAGCGGGAGGCTCCAATGAGCAGTTCTTC